These 21 T cell receptor beta chains share one sample of origin, sequenced in a study of T cell responses to AZD1222 COVID-19 vaccine. The data were produced by immunoSEQ multiplex PCR, yet TCRdb's version contains in-frame clones alone and is incomplete. This sample has more than 100,000 clones, with roughly 91% found just once. Here the sequenced sample was peripheral blood, taken 28 days after the second AZD1222 dose. The receptors here all came from an adult who received the AZD1222 COVID-19 vaccine.

This chain links TRBV11-2 with TRBJ2-3; maybe TRBD2 (5 bases). The germline V gene encodes CDR1 SGHAT and CDR2 FQNNGV. Trimming took 1 base from V and 1 from J, leaving 12 bases between them. CDR3 length: 16 amino acids. In DNA form, the CDR3 reads TGTGCCAGCAGCTTAGGGTCTGCGGGCCGCACAGATACGCAGTATTTT. It specifies CASSLGSAGRTDTQYF.

The V gene is TRBV9, the J gene TRBJ1-5, with a weak D call TRBD1 (5 bases). Trimming took 0 bases from V and 9 from J, leaving 10 bases between them. The CDR3 spans 13 residues. Germline CDR1 reads SGDLS; CDR2 reads YYNGEE. The CDR3 coding sequence is TGTGCCAGCAGCGTAGATCAGGGATGGCCCCAGCATTTT. Translated, it gives CASSVDQGWPQHF. The variable domain in full, completed from reference TRBV9 and TRBJ1-5, reads DSGVTQTPKHLITATGQRVTLRCSPRSGDLSVYWYQQSLDQGLQFLIQYYNGEERAKGNILERFSAQQFPDLHSELNLSSLELGDSALYFCASSVDQGWPQHFGDGTRLSIL.

The V and J genes are TRBV19 and TRBJ1-2; no clear D. CDR3 length: 12 residues. The V end lost 8 bases, the J end lost 8 bases, and 15 bases lay between the germline ends. Germline CDR1 LNHDA, CDR2 SQIVND (reference sequence). CDR3 protein: CASAPQAGGYTF. CDR3 DNA sequence: TGTGCCAGTGCCCCCCAGGCAGGAGGCTACACCTTC.

This sequence joins TRBV9 and TRBJ1-4, with D uncertain. In germline, CDR1 is SGDLS, CDR2 YYNGEE. This CDR3 is built from 15 residues. V dropped 0 bases and J dropped 7 bases, with 13 bases sitting between them. The CDR3 DNA follows: TGTGCCAGCAGCGTAGGAGGCACGGCCCGTGAAAAACTGTTTTTT. Encoded protein: CASSVGGTAREKLFF.

The rearrangement uses TRBV11-3 and TRBJ2-3, with a possible D match to TRBD1 (6 bases). The CDR3 runs 14 residues. V lost 1 base and J 6 bases, leaving 11 bases between the germline ends. Germline V gene data show CDR1 as SGHNT and CDR2 as YENEEA. Here the CDR3 DNA reads TGTGCCAGCAGCTTAGTAGGGGGAGCGGATACGCAGTATTTT. Translated: CASSLVGGADTQYF. Variable domain in full (rest from reference TRBV11-3 and TRBJ2-3): EAGVVQSPRYKIIEKKQPVAFWCNPISGHNTLYWYLQNLGQGPELLIRYENEEAVDDSQLPKDRFSAERLKGVDSTLKIQPAELGDSAVYLCASSLVGGADTQYFGPGTRLTVL.

This chain uses TRBV5-1 with TRBJ1-4, with TRBD1 identical over 9 bases. The CDR3 is made up of 15 amino acids. After removal of 0 bases from V and 5 bases from J, the junction contained 2 bases not matched to a gene. Germline lookup yields CDR1 SGHRS and CDR2 YFSETQ. CDR3 in amino acids: CASSLGGTGNEKLFF. The DNA of the CDR3 is TGCGCCAGCAGCTTGGGAGGGACAGGGAATGAAAAACTGTTTTTT.

This sequence joins TRBV24-1 and TRBJ1-2, with TRBD1 matching over 9 bases. CDR3 size: 15 residues. The germline gives CDR1 KGHDR, CDR2 SFDVKD. V was clipped by 8 bases and J by 5 bases; unmatched bases: 11. The CDR3 reads CATTKSTGGIYGYTF. In DNA form, the CDR3 reads TGTGCCACCACAAAATCGACAGGGGGAATATATGGCTACACCTTC.

The chain combines TRBV28 with TRBJ2-5; D ambiguous. CDR1 and CDR2 (germline): MDHEN, SYDVKM. V lost 6 bases to trimming and J lost 3 bases, with 8 bases between them. This CDR3 has 12 amino acids. The CDR3 protein is CASSPPEETQYF. The CDR3, as DNA: TGTGCCAGCAGCCCCCCGGAAGAGACCCAGTACTTC.

The chain is built from TRBV5-1 and TRBJ1-3; the match to TRBD1 covers 9 bases. CDR1 and CDR2 (germline): SGHRS, YFSETQ. After removal of 0 bases from V and 4 bases from J, the junction contained 8 bases not matched to a gene. This CDR3 region has 17 residues. The chain's CDR3 is CASSLAGDRVLGNTIYF. DNA for the CDR3: TGCGCCAGCAGCTTGGCCGGGGACAGGGTCTTGGGAAACACCATATATTTT.

The chain links TRBV6-4 to TRBJ1-5; D is unresolved. The CDR3 consists of 13 residues. The V end was cut by 5 bases, the J end by 3 bases, with 8 bases between. Germline CDR1 reads MRHNA; CDR2 reads SNTAGT. CDR3 residues: CASSPQPNQPQHF. CDR3 nucleotide sequence: TGTGCCAGCAGTCCACAACCCAATCAGCCCCAGCATTTT.

The V gene is TRBV12-3 or TRBV12-4, the J gene TRBJ1-1; D is unresolved. The CDR3 runs to 12 residues. The V gene lost 2 bases and the J gene lost 8 bases, with 9 bases spanning the gap. CDR3 sequence (DNA): TGTGCCAGCAGTTTAAGTGGTGGGGAAGCTTTCTTT. Its protein product is CASSLSGGEAFF.

V usage is TRBV19 and J usage is TRBJ2-3; D is unresolved. Germline V gene lookup returns CDR1 LNHDA and CDR2 SQIVND (reference sequence). With 4 bases removed from V and 6 bases from J, the gap between germline ends came to 17 bases. This CDR3 spans 15 amino acids. The CDR3 region has the DNA TGTGCCAGTAGTAGTGCCCTAGGGCTGCCTGATACGCAGTATTTT. Translating it yields CASSSALGLPDTQYF.

This clone was picked up one time. The J gene is TRBJ1-1, the V gene TRBV19, with TRBD1 as a possible D gene (5 bases). Germline V CDR1 and CDR2: LNHDA, SQIVND (reference sequence). The CDR3 covers 15 residues. The V and J ends lost 3 bases and 0 bases respectively, with 11 bases between them. The CDR3 DNA reads TGTGCCAGTAGTATCATCCGGGACTTGAACACTGAAGCTTTCTTT. Residues: CASSIIRDLNTEAFF.

Only one count was recorded for this clone. This sequence joins TRBV7-9 and TRBJ1-4; TRBD1 is a possible D gene (5 bases). Germline V gene data show CDR1 as SEHNR and CDR2 as FQNEAQ (reference sequence). V was clipped by 4 bases and J by 6 bases, with 9 bases between them. This CDR3 region has 13 residues. CDR3 residues: CASSSTEDEKLFF. The CDR3 DNA sequence: TGTGCCAGCAGCTCGACAGAAGATGAAAAACTGTTTTTT.

The chain couples TRBV3-1 (or the pseudogene TRBV3-2) to TRBJ2-5, with D possibly TRBD1 on 6 matching bases. The germline V gene encodes CDR1 LGHDT and CDR2 YNNKEL (reference sequence). Deletions cut 7 bases from V and 3 bases from J, with 42 bases between. CDR3 length: 23 amino acids. The CDR3 region has the DNA TGTGCCAGCACGCCTTCCGGTGCTTGGATGCCGAACGAGGGTGAGGCAGGGGAAGAGACCCAGTACTTC. Its translation: CASTPSGAWMPNEGEAGEETQYF.

This chain connects TRBV7-3 to TRBJ1-6; D remains unclear. V lost 5 bases and J lost 8, with 10 bases in between. Germline loops: CDR1 SGHTA, CDR2 FQGTGA. The CDR3 spans 13 residues. The CDR3, as DNA: TGTGCCAGCAGCCCGAATATCGATTCACCCCTCCACTTT. Its translation: CASSPNIDSPLHF.

This clone was seen just once. This chain links TRBV9 with TRBJ2-5; weak D call: TRBD2 (5 bases). V lost 3 bases, J lost 0 bases, and 21 bases lay in between. This CDR3 spans 18 amino acids. CDR1 and CDR2 (germline): SGDLS, YYNGEE. The DNA of the CDR3 is TGTGCCAGCAGCGCAACTGTTGGGGTCCGGACTCACCAAGAGACCCAGTACTTC. Translation gives CASSATVGVRTHQETQYF.

CDR3 region: CASRSFQEAFF. The CDR3 DNA is TGTGCCAGCAGATCGTTCCAGGAAGCTTTCTTT. The gene calls are TRBV6-6 and TRBJ1-1; the D is unclear. In germline, CDR1 is MNHNY, CDR2 SVGAGI (reference sequence). Trimming left V 6 bases short and J 8 bases short, with 10 bases between. The CDR3 length is 11 residues.

This sequence joins TRBV29-1 and TRBJ2-7, with D maybe TRBD2 (7 bases). CDR1 is SQVTM and CDR2 is ANQGSEA in the germline V gene. This CDR3 spans 16 amino acids. Trimming cost V 5 bases and J 2 bases, with 22 bases left between them. The CDR3 spells CSVKGGGAFQTYEQYF. The CDR3 bases are TGCAGCGTTAAAGGAGGGGGGGCCTTCCAAACCTACGAGCAGTACTTC.

The CDR3 here is CASSVHGGRGDTQYF. As DNA, the CDR3 is TGTGCCAGCAGCGTACACGGGGGCAGGGGAGATACGCAGTATTTT. The gene calls are TRBV9 and TRBJ2-3; D assignment may be TRBD1 or TRBD2 (6 bases each). The CDR3 extends over 15 amino acids. CDR1 SGDLS and CDR2 YYNGEE come from the germline V gene. V was pared by 1 base and J by 5 bases, with 14 bases between. Full variable domain (missing parts from reference TRBV9 and TRBJ2-3): DSGVTQTPKHLITATGQRVTLRCSPRSGDLSVYWYQQSLDQGLQFLIQYYNGEERAKGNILERFSAQQFPDLHSELNLSSLELGDSALYFCASSVHGGRGDTQYFGPGTRLTVL.

The chain joins TRBV6-5 to TRBJ1-2; 11 nucleotides match TRBD1. J lost 8 bases, V lost 6 bases, and 8 bases had no gene match. Germline lookup yields CDR1 MNHEY and CDR2 SVGAGI. The CDR3 length is 14 residues. The CDR3 sequence is CASRPGQGAFGYTF. Written as DNA, the CDR3 is TGTGCCAGCAGACCAGGACAGGGGGCGTTCGGCTACACCTTC.